One and the same sample provided the 10 T cell receptor beta chains below, sequenced in a study of molecular identifiers for immune sequencing clone quantification (dated by TCRdb to the late 2010s). Libraries were made using PCR. The instrument was a NextSeq 500. TCRdb reran the public reads through fastp at Q25 and MiXCR, keeping productive beta chains. Each CDR3 protein gets just one entry, which takes the most common genes and DNA from the rows behind it. The sample data list roughly 100,000 distinct CDR3 sequences, and around 37% of these were observed just once. The ten largest clones capture over 8% of the sample. The sample was naive CD8+ T cells from blood, with Jurkat cell RNA spiked in. Taken with the paper, the label for cell subset or site translates to: FACS-sorted CD8+CD4-CCR7+CD45RA+ naive T cells. The receptors were sampled from a human donor in good health. Some libraries in this study had Jurkat cell RNA spiked in.

The chain has TRBV29-1 and TRBJ2-5; TRBD2 is a possible D gene (5 bases). Trimming cost V 4 bases and J 8 bases, with 14 bases left between them. Germline V gene data show CDR1 as SQVTM and CDR2 as ANQGSEA. The CDR3 has 12 residues. This CDR3 reads CSVVVLGGTQYF. The CDR3 DNA is TGCAGCGTTGTGGTGCTAGGAGGTACCCAGTACTTC.

V gene TRBV12-3 or TRBV12-4 combines with J gene TRBJ2-1; possible D gene TRBD2, 6 bases. The CDR3 contains 14 residues. V was pared by 3 bases and J by 6 bases, with 12 bases between. CDR3 amino acids: CASSFTSSRNEQFF. Written as DNA, the CDR3 is TGTGCCAGCAGTTTTACTAGCTCACGCAATGAGCAGTTCTTC.

This rearrangement joins TRBV5-4 to TRBJ2-3, with 13 bases lining up with TRBD2. This CDR3 is 19 amino acids long. Germline V CDR1 and CDR2: SGHNT, YYREEE (reference sequence). Trimming removed 4 bases from V and 2 bases from J; junction bases left unmatched: 13. The CDR3 here is CASSHPLAGGTGNTDTQYF. In DNA, the CDR3 is TGTGCCAGCAGCCACCCACTAGCGGGAGGGACTGGTAACACAGATACGCAGTATTTT.

This clonotype has just a few counts. This sequence may be a read error, since a much larger clone differs from it by one base. This chain connects TRBV28 to TRBJ2-5, with D perhaps matching TRBD1 or TRBD2 (5 bases each). There are 16 residues in the CDR3. Trimming took off 7 bases at V and 1 base at J, with 19 bases between the two ends. Looked up from germline, CDR1 is MDHEN and CDR2 is SYDVKM. CDR3 sequence (DNA): TGTGCCAGCACCTTACTGCCGGGACGGCTCCAAGAGACCCAGTACTTC. Translated, it gives CASTLLPGRLQETQYF.

For this clonotype: A much larger clonotype is one base distant, so this may be a read error. The gene calls are TRBV20-1 and TRBJ2-2; 12 bases are shared with TRBD2. The CDR3 runs 16 residues. Germline CDR1 and CDR2: DFQATT and SNEGSKA (reference sequence). CDR3 in DNA: TGCAGTGCCCATGGACTAGCGGGGATGAACACCGGGGAGCTGATTTTT. This encodes CSAHGLAGMNTGELIF.

CDR3: CASSSLADTYNEQFF. The DNA for the CDR3 is TGTGCCAGCAGCTCACTAGCGGATACTTACAATGAGCAGTTCTTC. The rearrangement joins TRBV27 to TRBJ2-1; 8 nucleotides agree with TRBD2. The germline gives CDR1 MNHEY, CDR2 SMNVEV (reference sequence). V lost 6 bases and J lost 4; bases outside the gene matches: 8. The CDR3 has 15 residues.

This CDR3 is CASSLGQGANGELFF. CDR3 coding DNA: TGTGCCAGCAGTCTGGGCCAGGGGGCAAACGGGGAGCTGTTTTTT. The chain employs TRBV27 and TRBJ2-2; TRBD1 aligns across 8 bases. Unmatched junction bases numbered 9, after V lost 5 bases and J lost 7 bases. Germline V CDR1 and CDR2: MNHEY, SMNVEV (reference sequence). The CDR3 is 15 amino acids.

The chain recombines TRBV19 with TRBJ1-1; D uncertain. CDR3 length: 12 amino acids. V dropped 7 bases and J dropped 1 base, with 7 bases sitting between them. The germline gives CDR1 LNHDA, CDR2 SQIVND (reference sequence). The CDR3: CASTNGNTEAFF. DNA of the CDR3: TGTGCCAGTACCAACGGGAACACTGAAGCTTTCTTT.

This clonotype was recorded a few times. The V and J genes are TRBV3-1 and TRBJ1-5; D gene unclear. Germline CDR1 is LGHDT and CDR2 is YNNKEL (reference sequence). The CDR3 sequence is 14 residues long. V lost 0 bases, J lost 5 bases, and 8 bases lay in between. CDR3 protein: CASSQDKEYQPQHF. Written as DNA, the CDR3 is TGTGCCAGCAGCCAAGATAAAGAGTATCAGCCCCAGCATTTT.

This chain connects TRBV6-2 or TRBV6-3 to TRBJ2-5, with 13 bases matching TRBD2. This CDR3 comprises 19 residues. V gave up 8 bases and J gave up 4 bases; unmatched junction bases: 19. Germline V CDR1 and CDR2: MNHEY, SVGEGT. CDR3 DNA sequence: TGTGCCAGCTCTAAAACTAGAGGACTAGCGGGAGAGTCTGGAGAGACCCAGTACTTC. Residues: CASSKTRGLAGESGETQYF.